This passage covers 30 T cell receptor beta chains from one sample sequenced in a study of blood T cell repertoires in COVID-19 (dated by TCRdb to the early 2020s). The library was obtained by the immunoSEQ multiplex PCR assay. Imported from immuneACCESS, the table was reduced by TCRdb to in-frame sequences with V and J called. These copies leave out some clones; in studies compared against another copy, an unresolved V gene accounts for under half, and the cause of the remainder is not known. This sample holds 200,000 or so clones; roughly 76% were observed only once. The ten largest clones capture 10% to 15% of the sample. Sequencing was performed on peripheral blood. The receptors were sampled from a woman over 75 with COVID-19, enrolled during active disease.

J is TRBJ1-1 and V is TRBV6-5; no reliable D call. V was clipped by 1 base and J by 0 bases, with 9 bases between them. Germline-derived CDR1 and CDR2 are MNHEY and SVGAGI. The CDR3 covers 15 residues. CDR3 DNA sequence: TGTGCCAGCAGTTACTTCCGAGGCATGAACACTGAAGCTTTCTTT. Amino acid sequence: CASSYFRGMNTEAFF.

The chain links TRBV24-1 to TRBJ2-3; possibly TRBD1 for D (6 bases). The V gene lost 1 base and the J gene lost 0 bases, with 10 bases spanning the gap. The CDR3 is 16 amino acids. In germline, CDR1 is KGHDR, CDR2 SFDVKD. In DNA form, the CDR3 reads TGTGCCACCAGTGATTTCAGGGGAACTAGCACAGATACGCAGTATTTT. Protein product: CATSDFRGTSTDTQYF.

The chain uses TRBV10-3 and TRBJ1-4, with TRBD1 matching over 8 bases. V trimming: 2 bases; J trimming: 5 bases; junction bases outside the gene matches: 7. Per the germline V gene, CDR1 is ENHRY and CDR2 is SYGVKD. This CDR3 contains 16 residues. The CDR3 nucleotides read TGTGCCATCAGTGAGAGTTTAGGACAGGGAAATGAAAAACTGTTTTTT. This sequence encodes CAISESLGQGNEKLFF.

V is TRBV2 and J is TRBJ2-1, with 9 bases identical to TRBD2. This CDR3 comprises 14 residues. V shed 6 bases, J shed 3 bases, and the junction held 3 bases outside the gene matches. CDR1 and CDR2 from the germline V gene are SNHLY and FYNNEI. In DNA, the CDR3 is TGTGCCAGCAGGCGGGGGGGGCTCTACAATGAGCAGTTCTTC. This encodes CASRRGGLYNEQFF.

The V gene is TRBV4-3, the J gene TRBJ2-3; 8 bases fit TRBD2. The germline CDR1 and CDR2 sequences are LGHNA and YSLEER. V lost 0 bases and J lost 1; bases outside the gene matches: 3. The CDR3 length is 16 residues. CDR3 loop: CASSQESGGGTDTQYF. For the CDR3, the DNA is TGCGCCAGCAGCCAAGAGTCCGGGGGGGGCACAGATACGCAGTATTTT.

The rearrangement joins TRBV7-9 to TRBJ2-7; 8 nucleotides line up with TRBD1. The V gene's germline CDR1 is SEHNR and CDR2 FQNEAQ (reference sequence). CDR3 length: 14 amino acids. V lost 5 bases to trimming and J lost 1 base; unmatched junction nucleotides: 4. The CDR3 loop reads CASSRTGSSYEQYF. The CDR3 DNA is TGTGCCAGCAGCCGGACAGGGAGTTCCTACGAGCAGTACTTC.

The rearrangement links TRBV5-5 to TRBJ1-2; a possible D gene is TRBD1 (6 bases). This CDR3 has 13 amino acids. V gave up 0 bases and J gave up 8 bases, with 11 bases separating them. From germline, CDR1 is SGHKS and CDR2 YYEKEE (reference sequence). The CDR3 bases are TGTGCCAGCAGCTTGGCGACAGGAAGAGGCTACACCTTC. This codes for CASSLATGRGYTF.

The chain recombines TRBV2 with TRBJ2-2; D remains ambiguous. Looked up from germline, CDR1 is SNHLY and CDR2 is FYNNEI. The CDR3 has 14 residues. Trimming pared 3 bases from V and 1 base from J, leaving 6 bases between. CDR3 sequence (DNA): TGTGCCAGCAGTGACCCCGGGAACACCGGGGAGCTGTTTTTT. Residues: CASSDPGNTGELFF. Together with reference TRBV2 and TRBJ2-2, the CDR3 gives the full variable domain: EPEVTQTPSHQVTQMGQEVILRCVPISNHLYFYWYRQILGQKVEFLVSFYNNEISEKSEIFDDQFSVERPDGSNFTLKIRSTKLEDSAMYFCASSDPGNTGELFFGEGSRLTVL.

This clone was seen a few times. This chain's CDR3 is CSASRGSGYTF. In nucleotides, the CDR3 is TGCAGTGCTAGTCGGGGGAGTGGCTACACCTTC. This chain uses TRBV20-1 with TRBJ1-2, with a tentative D call TRBD1 (5 bases). The CDR3 extends over 11 amino acids. Germline CDR1 DFQATT, CDR2 SNEGSKA (reference sequence). V lost 3 bases to trimming and J lost 7 bases, with 9 bases between them.

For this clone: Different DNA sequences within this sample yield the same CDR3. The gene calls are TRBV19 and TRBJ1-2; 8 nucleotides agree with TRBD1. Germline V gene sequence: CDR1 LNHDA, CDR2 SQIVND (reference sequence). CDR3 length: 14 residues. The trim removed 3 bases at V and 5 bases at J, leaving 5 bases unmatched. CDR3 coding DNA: TGTGCCAGTAGTATTCGAGACAGGGGTTATGGCTACACCTTC. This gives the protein CASSIRDRGYGYTF.

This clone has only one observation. This CDR3 reads CASSGQGVTGELFF. For the CDR3, the DNA is TGCGCCAGCTCGGGACAGGGAGTGACCGGGGAGCTGTTTTTT. The chain uses TRBV5-1 and TRBJ2-2, with 9 bases that match TRBD1. V lost 7 bases, J lost 5 bases, and 6 bases stayed unmatched. The CDR3 contains 14 residues. Germline V gene lookup returns CDR1 SGHRS and CDR2 YFSETQ.

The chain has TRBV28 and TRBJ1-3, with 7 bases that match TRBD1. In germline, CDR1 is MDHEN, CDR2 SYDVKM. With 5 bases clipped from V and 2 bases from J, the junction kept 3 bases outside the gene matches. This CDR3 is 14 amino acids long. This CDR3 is CASSQQGTGNTIYF. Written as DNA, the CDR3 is TGTGCCAGCAGTCAACAGGGGACTGGAAACACCATATATTTT.

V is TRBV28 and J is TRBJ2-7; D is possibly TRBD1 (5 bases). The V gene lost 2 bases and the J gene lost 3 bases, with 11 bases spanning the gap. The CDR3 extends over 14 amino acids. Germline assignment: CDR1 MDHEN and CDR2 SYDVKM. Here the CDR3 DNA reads TGTGCCAGCAGTTTAGAAGGGGAATACTACGAGCAGTACTTC. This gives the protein CASSLEGEYYEQYF.

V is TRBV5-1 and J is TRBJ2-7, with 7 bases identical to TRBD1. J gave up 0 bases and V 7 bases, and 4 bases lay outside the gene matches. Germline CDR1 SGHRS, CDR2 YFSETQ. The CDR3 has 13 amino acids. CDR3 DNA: TGCGCCAGCTCGGGACAGAGCTCCTACGAGCAGTACTTC. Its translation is CASSGQSSYEQYF.

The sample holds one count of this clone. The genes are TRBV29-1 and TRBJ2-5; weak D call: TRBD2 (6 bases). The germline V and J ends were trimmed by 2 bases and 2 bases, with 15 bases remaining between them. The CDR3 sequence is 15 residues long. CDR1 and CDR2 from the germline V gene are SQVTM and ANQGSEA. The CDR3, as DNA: TGCAGCGTTGAATTTCGAAAGGGGAGGCAAGAGACCCAGTACTTC. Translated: CSVEFRKGRQETQYF. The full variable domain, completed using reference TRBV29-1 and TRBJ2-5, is SAVISQKPSRDICQRGTSLTIQCQVDSQVTMMFWYRQQPGQSLTLIATANQGSEATYESGFVIDKFPISRPNLTFSTLTVSNMSPEDSSIYLCSVEFRKGRQETQYFGPGTRLLVL.

CDR3 coding DNA: TGCAGTGCTAGTCTAGCGGGGGGGCTGACCGGGGAGCTGTTTTTT. Amino acid sequence: CSASLAGGLTGELFF. V and J are TRBV20-1 and TRBJ2-2, with 12 bases matching TRBD2. The length of the CDR3 is 15 residues. After removal of 3 bases from V and 5 bases from J, the junction contained 4 bases not matched to a gene. Germline CDR1 is DFQATT and CDR2 is SNEGSKA (reference sequence).

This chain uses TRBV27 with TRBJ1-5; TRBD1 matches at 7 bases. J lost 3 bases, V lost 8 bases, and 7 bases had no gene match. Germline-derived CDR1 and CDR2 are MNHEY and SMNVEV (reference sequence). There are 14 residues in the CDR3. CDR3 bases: TGTGCCAGCCGGGACAGCAGACCCAATCAGCCCCAGCATTTT. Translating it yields CASRDSRPNQPQHF.

The CDR3 nucleotides are TGTGCCAGCAGCTTAGGGATCTACGGGAGCTTCACCGGGGAGCTGTTTTTT. Amino acids: CASSLGIYGSFTGELFF. J is TRBJ2-2 and V is TRBV7-6; D possibly corresponds to TRBD2 (6 bases). The CDR3 is made up of 17 amino acids. Per the germline V gene, CDR1 is SGHVS and CDR2 is FNYEAQ. Trimming took 1 base from V and 4 from J, leaving 16 bases between them.

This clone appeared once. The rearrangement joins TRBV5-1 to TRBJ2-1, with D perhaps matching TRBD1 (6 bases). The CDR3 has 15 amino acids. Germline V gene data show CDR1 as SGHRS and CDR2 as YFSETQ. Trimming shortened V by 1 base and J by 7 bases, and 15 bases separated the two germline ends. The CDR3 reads CASSLLGQQSNEQFF. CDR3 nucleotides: TGCGCCAGCAGCTTGTTAGGACAGCAATCTAATGAGCAGTTCTTC.

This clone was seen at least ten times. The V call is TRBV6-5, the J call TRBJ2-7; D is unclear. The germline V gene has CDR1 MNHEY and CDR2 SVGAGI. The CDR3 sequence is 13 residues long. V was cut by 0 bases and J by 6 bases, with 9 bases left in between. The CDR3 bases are TGTGCCAGCAGTTACTCGAGTACAGCCGAGCAGTACTTC. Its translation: CASSYSSTAEQYF.

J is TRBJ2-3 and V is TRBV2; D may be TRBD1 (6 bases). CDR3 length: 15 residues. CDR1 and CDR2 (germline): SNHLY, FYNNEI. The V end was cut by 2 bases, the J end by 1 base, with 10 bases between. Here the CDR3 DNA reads TGTGCCAGCAGTGAACAGGGGCCGGGCACAGATACGCAGTATTTT. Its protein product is CASSEQGPGTDTQYF.

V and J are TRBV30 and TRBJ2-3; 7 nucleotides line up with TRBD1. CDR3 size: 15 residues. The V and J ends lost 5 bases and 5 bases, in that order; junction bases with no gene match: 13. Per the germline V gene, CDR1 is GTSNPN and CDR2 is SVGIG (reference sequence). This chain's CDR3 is CAWDYRGLFGDTQYF. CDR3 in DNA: TGTGCCTGGGATTACAGGGGCCTTTTTGGAGATACGCAGTATTTT. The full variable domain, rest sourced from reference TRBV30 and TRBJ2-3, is SQTIHQWPATLVQPVGSPLSLECTVEGTSNPNLYWYRQAAGRGLQLLFYSVGIGQISSEVPQNLSASRPQDRQFILSSKKLLLSDSGFYLCAWDYRGLFGDTQYFGPGTRLTVL.

CDR3 nucleotides: TGTGCCAGCAGTTACTCTAGCGTTTCCACCGGGGAGCTGTTTTTT. It codes for CASSYSSVSTGELFF. This sequence joins TRBV6-5 and TRBJ2-2, with a weak D call TRBD2 (5 bases). The CDR3 runs 15 residues. The germline V gene encodes CDR1 MNHEY and CDR2 SVGAGI. Trimming took 0 bases from V and 4 from J, leaving 9 bases between them.

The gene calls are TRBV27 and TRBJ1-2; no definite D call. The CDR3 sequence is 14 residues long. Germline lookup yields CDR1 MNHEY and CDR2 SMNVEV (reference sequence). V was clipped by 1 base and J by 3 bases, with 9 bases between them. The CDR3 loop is CASSLYGGDYGYTF. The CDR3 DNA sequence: TGTGCCAGCAGTTTATACGGCGGTGACTATGGCTACACCTTC.

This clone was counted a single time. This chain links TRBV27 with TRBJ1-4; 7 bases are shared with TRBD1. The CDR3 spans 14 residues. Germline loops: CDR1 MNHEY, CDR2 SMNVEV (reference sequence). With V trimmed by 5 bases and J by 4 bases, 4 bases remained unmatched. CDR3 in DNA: TGTGCCAGCAGTCCAGGGGGAGTTAATGAAAAACTGTTTTTT. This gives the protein CASSPGGVNEKLFF.

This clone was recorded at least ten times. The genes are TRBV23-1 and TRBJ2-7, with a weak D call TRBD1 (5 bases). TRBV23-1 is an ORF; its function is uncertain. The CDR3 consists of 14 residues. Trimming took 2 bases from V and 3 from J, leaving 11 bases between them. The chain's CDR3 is CASSQQGLGYEQYF. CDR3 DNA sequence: TGCGCCAGCAGTCAACAGGGTCTGGGCTACGAGCAGTACTTC.

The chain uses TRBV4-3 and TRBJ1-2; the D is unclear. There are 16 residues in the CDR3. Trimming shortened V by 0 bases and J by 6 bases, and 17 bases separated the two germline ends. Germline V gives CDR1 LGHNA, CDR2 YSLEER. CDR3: CASSQDKGLLGDGYTF. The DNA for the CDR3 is TGCGCCAGCAGCCAAGACAAGGGCCTCCTCGGGGATGGCTACACCTTC.

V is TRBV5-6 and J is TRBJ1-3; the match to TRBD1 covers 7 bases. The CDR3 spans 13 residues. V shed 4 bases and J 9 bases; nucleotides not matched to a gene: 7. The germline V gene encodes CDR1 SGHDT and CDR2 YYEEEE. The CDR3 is CASSRSRGTTIYF. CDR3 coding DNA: TGTGCCAGCAGCAGATCCAGGGGGACCACCATATATTTT. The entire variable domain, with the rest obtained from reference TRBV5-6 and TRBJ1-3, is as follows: DAGVTQSPTHLIKTRGQQVTLRCSPKSGHDTVSWYQQALGQGPQFIFQYYEEEERQRGNFPDRFSGHQFPNYSSELNVNALLLGDSALYLCASSRSRGTTIYFGEGSWLTVV.

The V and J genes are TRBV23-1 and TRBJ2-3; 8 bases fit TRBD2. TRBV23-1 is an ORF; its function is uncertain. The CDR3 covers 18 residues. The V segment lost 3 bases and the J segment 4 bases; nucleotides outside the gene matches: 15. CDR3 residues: CASSHPLAGLTVADTQYF. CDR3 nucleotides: TGCGCCAGCAGTCATCCTCTAGCGGGTTTGACAGTGGCAGATACGCAGTATTTT.

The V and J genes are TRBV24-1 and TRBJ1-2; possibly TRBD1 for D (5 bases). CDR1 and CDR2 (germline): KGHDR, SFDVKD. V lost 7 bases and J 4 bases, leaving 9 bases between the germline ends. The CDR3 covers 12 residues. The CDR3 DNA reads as TGTGCCACCAGCCCCGACAGCTATGGCTACACCTTC. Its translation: CATSPDSYGYTF.